This T cell receptor (beta chain) was captured by sequencing in a study of cytomegalovirus exposure and HLA in healthy donors. Study-level points and caveats: Only CMV serostatus was available as immune exposure information.

In regard to this clone: Its antigen is currently unknown.

J lost 15 bases, V lost 4 bases, and 9 bases had no gene match. This CDR3 has 14 amino acids. The germline V gene has CDR1 SNHLY and CDR2 FYNNEI. The PCR was carried out with 60 Vbeta primers and 13 Jbeta primers. This table comes from immunoSEQ multiplex PCR, and its TCRdb copy is limited to in-frame clones, with some not included. The sample records about 160,000 clones, around 80% being singletons. The sample taken for sequencing was PBMCs. The rearrangement joins TRBV2 to TRBJ2-1; the match to TRBD2 covers 13 bases. The receptor's source is a man aged 35-49 years in good health and CMV-seronegative. The CDR3 DNA sequence: TGTGCCAGCAGTGCTTGGACTAGCGGGAGAGGAGTGTTCTTC. Amino acid sequence: CASSAWTSGRGVFF.